This TCR beta chain is drawn from a study of cytomegalovirus exposure and HLA in healthy donors. The overall study: As released early, the data held 80 million to 90 million unique TCRs from HLA-typed donors. General study results and limits: CMV serostatus was the sole immune exposure data available. Among TCR beta chains, those listed as cytomegalovirus-associated numbered around 160.

From germline, CDR1 is SGDLS and CDR2 YYNGEE. Losses at the gene ends were 4 bases for V and 7 bases for J; bases not matched to a gene: 10. CDR3 length: 15 residues. The PCR made use of 60 Vbeta and 13 Jbeta primers. Here immunoSEQ multiplex PCR was the method, and the copy in TCRdb shows in-frame clones only, minus some. The table shows around 170,000 clones, with roughly 77% occurring only once. Comments on this clone: The antigen remains undetermined.

The receptor was isolated from a woman aged 25 to 39 in good health and CMV-seropositive. Input material: PBMCs. The V and J genes are TRBV9 and TRBJ2-7, with 11 nucleotides matching TRBD1. CDR3 residues: CASSPRWDRGGEQYF. CDR3 bases: TGTGCCAGCAGCCCCCGGTGGGACAGGGGGGGAGAGCAGTACTTC.